This entry is about one T cell receptor (beta chain). Its antigen is unknown. The data originate from a study of cytomegalovirus exposure and HLA in healthy donors. Study in general: Most genotyped donors, roughly 80% of fewer than 400, had Caucasian-associated genetic ancestry.

Study-level points and caveats: What a later analysis reportedly showed was that an Asian-associated ancestry cluster had fewer N-insertions than the 666-donor mean. As a later analysis showed, a missense DCLRE1C variant was linked to trimming of TCR beta V- and J-genes. Upon later analysis, HLA-associated TCR beta chains proved more clonally expanded than other, equally common chains.

CDR3 length: 13 amino acids. The V gene's germline CDR1 is SSHAT and CDR2 FNYEAQ (reference sequence). V shed 2 bases and J 3 bases; nucleotides not matched to a gene: 0. Amplification used 60 Vbeta primers and 13 Jbeta primers. TCRdb keeps only in-frame clones here, not all; method: immunoSEQ multiplex PCR. Altogether 100,000 to 150,000 clones are present, 77% being singletons, with the ten largest covering approximately 4.5%. The origin of this receptor is a male donor in good health and CMV-seropositive. This chain connects TRBV7-7 to TRBJ2-5, with TRBD1 matching over 7 bases. The material sequenced was PBMCs. CDR3 nucleotide sequence: TGTGCCAGCAGCTTACAGGGGGAAGAGACCCAGTACTTC. It codes for CASSLQGEETQYF.